These 4 T cell receptor beta chains were all obtained from the same sample, sequenced in a study of blood T cell repertoires in COVID-19. The protocol was immunoSEQ multiplex PCR, while the TCRdb copy is restricted to in-frame clones and leaves out a portion. The table shows around 110,000 clones, with just over 90% occurring only once. Specimen: peripheral blood. Source of these receptors: a human donor with active COVID-19. The donor label of this sample is uncertain.

This clone was found once. This chain connects TRBV5-5 to TRBJ2-3; no firm D call. The CDR3 sequence is 11 residues long. CDR1 and CDR2 from the germline V gene are SGHKS and YYEKEE (reference sequence). Trimming took 3 bases from V and 4 from J, leaving 3 bases between them. The CDR3 DNA reads as TGTGCCAGCAGCTCTGCAGATACGCAGTATTTT. Its protein product is CASSSADTQYF.

The genes are TRBV7-2 and TRBJ2-5; TRBD2 might be the D (5 bases). The CDR3 spans 14 residues. V gave up 2 bases and J gave up 7 bases, with 14 bases separating them. The germline V gene encodes CDR1 SGHTA and CDR2 FQGNSA. This chain's CDR3 is CASSLYLTKATQYF. CDR3 DNA: TGTGCCAGCAGCTTATATCTGACTAAAGCGACCCAGTACTTC.

The CDR3, as DNA: TGTGCCAGCAGTTACGCGGGGGGACTAGATGAGCAGTTCTTC. This gives the protein CASSYAGGLDEQFF. The rearrangement links TRBV6-5 to TRBJ2-1; 8 nucleotides align to TRBD2. Trimming at V came to 2 bases and at J to 8 bases, leaving 5 bases not matched to a gene. Germline V gene sequence: CDR1 MNHEY, CDR2 SVGAGI. This CDR3 has 14 residues.

V usage is TRBV7-9 and J usage is TRBJ1-5; no reliable D call. This CDR3 contains 13 residues. V was trimmed by 3 bases and J by 4 bases, leaving 7 bases between them. Germline loops: CDR1 SEHNR, CDR2 FQNEAQ (reference sequence). CDR3 nucleotide sequence: TGTGCCAGCAGCTTGAGGGAAAATCAGCCCCAGCATTTT. Translation gives CASSLRENQPQHF.